Listed here is a single TCR beta chain. The sample comes from a study of shared T cell receptors in the human thymus. The method was immunoSEQ multiplex PCR; TCRdb's version includes in-frame clones alone and lacks a portion of them. This sample has about 380,000 clones; roughly 94% occur once, and the top ten carry about 0.02%. The CDR3 loop spans 16 amino acids. CDR1 is SGHRS, CDR2 YFSETQ, per germline. V gave up 4 bases and J gave up 0 bases, with 17 bases separating them. Material: thymocytes. The receptor's source is a human donor. This chain uses TRBV5-1 with TRBJ2-7, with D possibly TRBD1 on 7 matching bases. CDR3 loop: CASSPRTGLRSYEQYF. The CDR3 region has the DNA TGCGCCAGCAGCCCCCGGACAGGACTACGCTCCTACGAGCAGTACTTC.